This TCR beta chain stems from a study of regulatory T cells in long-lasting Graves disease. Turning to the study itself: Persistence in Graves' disease denoted antithyroid drug use beyond 5 years alongside positive TSH receptor antibodies.

This CDR3 is 15 amino acids long. V shed 0 bases and J shed 0 bases, with 9 bases lying between them. Germline values: CDR1 SGDLS, CDR2 YYNGEE. Regarding time point: persistent/refractory GD, antithyroid drugs over 5 years with positive TRAb. There was RNA extracted from PBMCs, and the TCR library was made from it. One endocrinology department in Xi'an, China, was where patients came from. This clonotype has ten or more counts. The antigen remains undetermined. The study's findings and limits: Reduced TCR diversity was observed in persistent Graves' patients versus newly diagnosed patients.

Construction of the TCR beta libraries employed iRepertoire HTBI primers in conjunction with Arm-PCR of CDR3 regions. TCRdb recomputed calls from the multiplex PCR reads with MiXCR, one row per CDR3 protein. This table holds 400,000 to 500,000 distinct CDR3 sequences, approximately 22% found once. The chain recombines TRBV9 with TRBJ2-5; D not resolved. The receptor was derived from a female donor with Graves disease. The sample here was peripheral blood mononuclear cells (PBMCs), taken when the disease was refractory, from a patient treated with antithyroid drugs. This chain's CDR3 is CASSVDGRHQETQYF. CDR3 coding DNA: TGTGCCAGCAGCGTAGATGGTAGGCACCAAGAGACCCAGTACTTC.